This T cell receptor (beta chain) is from a study of T cell responses to AZD1222 COVID-19 vaccine. Generated by immunoSEQ multiplex PCR, the TCRdb table keeps only in-frame clones and is missing some. The data hold 110,000 or so clones, with about 93% observed a single time. The CDR3 is 16 amino acids. Trimming removed 0 bases at V and 1 base at J, with 10 bases between. Germline values: CDR1 MNHEY, CDR2 SVGAGI. The receptor was isolated from an adult who received the MenACWY meningococcal vaccine as a control. The specimen was peripheral blood, collected 28 days after the second dose of the MenACWY control vaccine. The V call is TRBV6-5, the J call TRBJ1-5; TRBD1 might be the D (6 bases). CDR3 amino acids: CASSYSGGASNQPQHF. CDR3 coding DNA: TGTGCCAGCAGTTACTCGGGGGGGGCGAGCAATCAGCCCCAGCATTTT.